This T cell receptor beta chain was sequenced during a study of T cell clonality in common variable immunodeficiency. Turning to this clone: No antigen is known for it. Sequencing ends 3 residues short of the CDR3 end; the germline J gene provides the rest.

Both groups were predominantly of Caucasian heritage. Blood came from CVID subjects not ill and not taking immunomodulatory or immunosuppressive medication. Findings and limits, study-wide: Reportedly, TCR beta sequences from common variable immunodeficiency showed fewer deletions and N-nucleotide insertions.

The germline gives CDR1 SGHVS, CDR2 FQNEAQ. V was cut by 1 base and J by 4 bases, with 5 bases left in between. CDR3 length equals 13 residues. Method: immunoSEQ multiplex PCR; TCRdb's copy keeps in-frame clones and lacks some. Captured here are about 33,000 clones, none seen once; the top ten comprise approximately 6.5%. The chain recombines TRBV7-8 with TRBJ1-5, with D possibly matching TRBD1 (5 bases). The TCR was taken from a human donor with common variable immunodeficiency. Specimen: peripheral blood mononuclear cells. CDR3 protein: CASSLDRNQPQHF. The sequenced part of the CDR3 DNA is TGTGCCAGCAGCTTAGACAGGAATCAGCCC.